Detailed here is one TCR beta chain. This sample is drawn from a study of cytomegalovirus exposure and HLA in healthy donors. Trimming stripped 0 bases from V and 0 bases from J, with 13 bases between. The CDR3 length is 16 residues. Looked up from germline, CDR1 is SGHRS and CDR2 is YFSETQ. Healthy individuals who donated bone marrow served as the donors. 60 Vbeta and 13 Jbeta primers were used in PCR. Sequenced by immunoSEQ multiplex PCR; TCRdb stores in-frame clones only, minus some. The data contain a few hundred thousand clones, approximately 80% of them seen just once; the ten biggest clones take up about 0.29%.

This clonotype was sampled from a girl between 2 and 10 years old in good health and CMV-seronegative. The chain links TRBV5-1 to TRBJ2-7; possibly TRBD2 for D (5 bases). Material: PBMCs. DNA for the CDR3: TGCGCCAGCAGCTTGGCCGGGCTAGCTGACTCCTACGAGCAGTACTTC. It is translated as CASSLAGLADSYEQYF.